This T cell receptor (beta chain) was found in a study of blood T cell repertoires in COVID-19 (dated by TCRdb to the early 2020s). Regarding the study in general: Samples from collaborators originated in the United States, Italy and Spain and spanned both the acute and convalescent phases of COVID-19. A de-identified subject ID, COVID-19 status, age in years and sex were almost always included in the sample metadata. The material from the prospective study consisted of cDNA or gDNA derived from T cells, B-cell-depleted T cells, or PBMCs. Subjects who had been exposed to COVID-19, were actively infected with it, or had recovered from it provided the deeply sampled blood TCRbeta repertoires that made up the dataset. Samples came from the ongoing ImmuneRACE study (first 160 participants) plus 1,254 subjects from 6 global collaborators. Where HLA class I and class II types were available, the types were taken from metadata supplied by the sample provider, not from assay-based typing. The repertoires were released in a freely available public database meant as a resource for research on the immune response to SARS-CoV-2. General conclusions and limits of the study: Clinical and demographic metadata were provided uncurated, with the amount varying by source and participant.

A second Seattle source provided samples from volunteer blood donors who had recovered from COVID-19. Whole blood was collected in K2EDTA tubes by collaborating institutions according to the institutions' own protocols. Collaborator samples were shipped for TCRbeta analysis as frozen whole blood, isolated PBMCs, or DNA extracted from either sample type. Compared with germline, V lacks 6 bases and J lacks 8 bases; bases without a gene match: 12. Inclusive of the bounding cysteine and phenylalanine, the CDR3 is 14 residues long. Only CDR3 DNA is held: 42 bases, read in frame from base 1. The CDR1 and CDR2 encoded by the germline V gene (reference sequence) are LGHDT and YNNKEL. Comment on this clone: Its cognate antigen has yet to be identified. No base-level quality is on record; no much larger clone is a single base apart.

The immunoSEQ Assay, a bias-controlled multiplex PCR, was used to amplify TCRbeta CDR3 regions from genomic DNA. The authors processed their data as follows. Nucleated cell counts per sample were estimated from amplification of reference gene primers within the assay. Sequence reads were collapsed and filtered to measure the absolute abundance of every unique TCRbeta CDR3 rearrangement. For each sample, productive Simpson clonality was calculated as the square root of Simpson's diversity index over productive rearrangements. This is the immuneACCESS table as TCRdb keeps it, with only in-frame sequences that have V and J called. A part of the clones is gone; compared with another copy, unresolved V genes explain less than half, and the rest is unexplained. That table supplies the V and J calls and clone size; D and trimming were determined from the DNA. This sample comprises fewer than 250,000 clones, approximately 89% of them detected only once. The top ten clones comprise approximately 1.5% of the sample.

The source material was peripheral blood. The chain was built from TRBV3-1 (or the pseudogene TRBV3-2) and TRBJ1-2; 7 middle bases align to TRBD1. The clonotype originates from an older woman who had recovered from COVID-19. Read as DNA, the sequence is TGTGCCAGCAGGTTTCTAGGGACAGAGAAGGGCTACACCTTC. This is translated as CASRFLGTEKGYTF.